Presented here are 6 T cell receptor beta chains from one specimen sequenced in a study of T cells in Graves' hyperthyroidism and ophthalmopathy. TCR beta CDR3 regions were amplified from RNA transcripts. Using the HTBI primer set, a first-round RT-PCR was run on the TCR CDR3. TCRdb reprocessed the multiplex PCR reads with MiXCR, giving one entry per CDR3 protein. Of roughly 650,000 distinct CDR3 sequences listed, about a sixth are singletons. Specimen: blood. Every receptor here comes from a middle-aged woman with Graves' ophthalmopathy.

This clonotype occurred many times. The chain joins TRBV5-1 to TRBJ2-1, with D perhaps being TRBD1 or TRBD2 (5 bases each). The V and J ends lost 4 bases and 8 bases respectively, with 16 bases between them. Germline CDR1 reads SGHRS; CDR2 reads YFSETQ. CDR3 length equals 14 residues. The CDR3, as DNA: TGCGCCAGCAGCCCAGCGTGGGGGTCCGATGAGCAGTTCTTC. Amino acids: CASSPAWGSDEQFF. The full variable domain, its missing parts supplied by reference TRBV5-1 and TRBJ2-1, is KAGVTQTPRYLIKTRGQQVTLSCSPISGHRSVSWYQQTPGQGLQFLFEYFSETQRNKGNFPGRFSGRQFSNSRSEMNVSTLELGDSALYLCASSPAWGSDEQFFGPGTRLTVL.

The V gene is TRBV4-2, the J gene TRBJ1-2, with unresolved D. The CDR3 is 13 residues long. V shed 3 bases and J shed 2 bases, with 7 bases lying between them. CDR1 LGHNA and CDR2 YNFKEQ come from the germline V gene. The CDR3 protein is CASSQYINYGYTF. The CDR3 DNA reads TGTGCCAGCAGCCAGTATATCAACTATGGCTACACCTTC.

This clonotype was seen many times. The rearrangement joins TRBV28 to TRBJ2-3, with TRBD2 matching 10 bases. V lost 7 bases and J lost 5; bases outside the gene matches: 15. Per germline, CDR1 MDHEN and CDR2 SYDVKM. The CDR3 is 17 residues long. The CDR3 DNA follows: TGTGCCAGCAAGTTAGCGGGAGGATCGGTGTTGGGAGATACGCAGTATTTT. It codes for CASKLAGGSVLGDTQYF.

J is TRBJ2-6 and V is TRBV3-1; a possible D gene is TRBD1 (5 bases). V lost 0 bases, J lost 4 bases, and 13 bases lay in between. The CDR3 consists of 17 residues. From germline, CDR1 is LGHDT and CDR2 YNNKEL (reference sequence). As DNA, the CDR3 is TGTGCCAGCAGCCAAGATCTCCCAGGGTCGGGGGCCAACGTCCTGACTTTC. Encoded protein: CASSQDLPGSGANVLTF. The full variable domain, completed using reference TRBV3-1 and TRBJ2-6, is DTAVSQTPKYLVTQMGNDKSIKCEQNLGHDTMYWYKQDSKKFLKIMFSYNNKELIINETVPNRFSPKSPDKAHLNLHINSLELGDSAVYFCASSQDLPGSGANVLTFGAGSRLTVL.

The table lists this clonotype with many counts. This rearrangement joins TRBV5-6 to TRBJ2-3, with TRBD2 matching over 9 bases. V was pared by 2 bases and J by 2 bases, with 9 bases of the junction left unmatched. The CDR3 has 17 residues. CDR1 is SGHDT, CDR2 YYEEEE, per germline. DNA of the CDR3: TGTGCCAGCAGCTTACTCGGCGGGAGGGGGACCACAGATACGCAGTATTTT. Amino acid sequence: CASSLLGGRGTTDTQYF.

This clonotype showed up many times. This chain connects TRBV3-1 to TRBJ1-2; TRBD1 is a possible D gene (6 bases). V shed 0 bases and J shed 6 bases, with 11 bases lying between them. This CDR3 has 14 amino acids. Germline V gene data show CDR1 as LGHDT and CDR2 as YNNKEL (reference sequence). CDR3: CASSQDRAGDGYTF. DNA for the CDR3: TGTGCCAGCAGCCAAGACCGGGCAGGGGATGGCTACACCTTC.